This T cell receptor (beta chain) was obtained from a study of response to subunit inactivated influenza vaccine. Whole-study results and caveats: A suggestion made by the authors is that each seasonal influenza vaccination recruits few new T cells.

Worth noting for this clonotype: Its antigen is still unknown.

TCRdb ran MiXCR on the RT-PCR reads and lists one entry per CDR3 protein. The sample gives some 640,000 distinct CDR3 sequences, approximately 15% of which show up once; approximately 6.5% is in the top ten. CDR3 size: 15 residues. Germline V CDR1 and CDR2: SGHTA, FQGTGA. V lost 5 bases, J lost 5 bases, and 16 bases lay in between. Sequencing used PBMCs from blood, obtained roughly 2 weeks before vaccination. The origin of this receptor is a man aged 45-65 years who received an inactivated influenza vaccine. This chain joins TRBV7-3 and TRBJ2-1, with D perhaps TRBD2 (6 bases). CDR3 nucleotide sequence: TGTGCCAGCAGCCCAGGGAGTAGCGGAAACAATGAGCAGTTCTTC. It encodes CASSPGSSGNNEQFF.